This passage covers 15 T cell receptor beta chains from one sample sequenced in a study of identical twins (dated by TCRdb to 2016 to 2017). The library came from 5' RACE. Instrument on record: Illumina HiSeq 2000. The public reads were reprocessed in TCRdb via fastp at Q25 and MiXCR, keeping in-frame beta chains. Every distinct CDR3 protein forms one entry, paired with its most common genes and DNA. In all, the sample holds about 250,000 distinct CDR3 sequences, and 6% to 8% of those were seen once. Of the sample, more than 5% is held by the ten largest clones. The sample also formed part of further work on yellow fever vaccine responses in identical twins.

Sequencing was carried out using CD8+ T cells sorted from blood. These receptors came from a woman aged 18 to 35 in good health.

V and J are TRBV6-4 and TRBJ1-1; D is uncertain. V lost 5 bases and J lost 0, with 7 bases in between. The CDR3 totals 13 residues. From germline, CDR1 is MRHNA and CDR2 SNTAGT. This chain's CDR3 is CASSSGMNTEAFF. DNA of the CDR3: TGTGCCAGCAGTTCGGGCATGAACACTGAAGCTTTCTTT.

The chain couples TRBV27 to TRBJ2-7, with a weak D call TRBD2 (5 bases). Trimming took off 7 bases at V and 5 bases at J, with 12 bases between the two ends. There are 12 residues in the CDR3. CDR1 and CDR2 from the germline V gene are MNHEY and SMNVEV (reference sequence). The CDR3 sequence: CASIGSGDEQYF. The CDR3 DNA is TGTGCCAGCATCGGGTCCGGGGACGAGCAGTACTTC.

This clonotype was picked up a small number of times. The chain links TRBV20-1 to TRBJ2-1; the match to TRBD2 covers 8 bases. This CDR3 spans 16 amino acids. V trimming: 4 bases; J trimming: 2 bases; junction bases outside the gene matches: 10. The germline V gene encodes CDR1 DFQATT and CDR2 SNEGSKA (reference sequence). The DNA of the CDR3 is TGCAGTGCTATAGGGATAGCGGGGTCACCCTACAATGAGCAGTTCTTC. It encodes CSAIGIAGSPYNEQFF.

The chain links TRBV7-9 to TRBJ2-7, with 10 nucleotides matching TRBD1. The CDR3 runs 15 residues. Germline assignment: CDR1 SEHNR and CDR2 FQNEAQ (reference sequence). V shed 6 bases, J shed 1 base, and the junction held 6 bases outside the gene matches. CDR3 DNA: TGTGCCAGCAGAACTGGGACAGGGGATTCCTACGAGCAGTACTTC. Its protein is CASRTGTGDSYEQYF.

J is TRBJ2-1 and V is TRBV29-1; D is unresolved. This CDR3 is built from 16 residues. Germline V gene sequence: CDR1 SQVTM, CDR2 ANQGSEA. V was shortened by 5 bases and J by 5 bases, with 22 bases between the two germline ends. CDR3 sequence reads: CSVYDLHEKRNNEQFF. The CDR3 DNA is TGCAGCGTTTACGACTTGCACGAAAAGAGAAACAATGAGCAGTTCTTC.

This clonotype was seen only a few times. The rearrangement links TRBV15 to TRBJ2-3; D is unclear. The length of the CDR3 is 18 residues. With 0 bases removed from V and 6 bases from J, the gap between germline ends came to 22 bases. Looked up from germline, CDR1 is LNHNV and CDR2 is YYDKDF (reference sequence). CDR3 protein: CATSREPNVISQWDTQYF. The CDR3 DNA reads TGTGCCACCAGCAGAGAACCTAACGTGATCTCTCAGTGGGATACGCAGTATTTT.

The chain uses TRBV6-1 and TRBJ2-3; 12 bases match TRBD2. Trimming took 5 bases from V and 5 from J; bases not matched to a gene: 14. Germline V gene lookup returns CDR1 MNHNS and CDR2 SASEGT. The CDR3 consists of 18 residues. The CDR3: CASSIPVASGRGGDTQYF. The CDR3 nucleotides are TGTGCCAGCAGTATCCCGGTAGCTAGCGGGAGGGGGGGAGATACGCAGTATTTT.

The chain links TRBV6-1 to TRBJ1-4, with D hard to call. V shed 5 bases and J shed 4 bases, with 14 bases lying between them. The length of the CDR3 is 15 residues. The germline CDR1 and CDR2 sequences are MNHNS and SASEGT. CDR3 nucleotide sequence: TGTGCCAGCAGTAATCAGGTTCTGCTTAATGAAAAACTGTTTTTT. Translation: CASSNQVLLNEKLFF.

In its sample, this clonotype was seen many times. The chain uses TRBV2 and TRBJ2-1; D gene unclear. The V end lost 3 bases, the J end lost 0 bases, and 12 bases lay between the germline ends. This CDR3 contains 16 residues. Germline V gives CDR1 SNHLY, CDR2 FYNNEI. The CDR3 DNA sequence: TGTGCCAGCAGTGACGTGACGCTTAGCTCCTACAATGAGCAGTTCTTC. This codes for CASSDVTLSSYNEQFF.

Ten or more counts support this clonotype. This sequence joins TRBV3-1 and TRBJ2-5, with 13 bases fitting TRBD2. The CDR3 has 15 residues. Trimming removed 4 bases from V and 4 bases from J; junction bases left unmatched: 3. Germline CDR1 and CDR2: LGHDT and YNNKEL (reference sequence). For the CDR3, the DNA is TGTGCCAGCAGCCGGACTAGCGGGAGAGGAGAGACCCAGTACTTC. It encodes CASSRTSGRGETQYF.

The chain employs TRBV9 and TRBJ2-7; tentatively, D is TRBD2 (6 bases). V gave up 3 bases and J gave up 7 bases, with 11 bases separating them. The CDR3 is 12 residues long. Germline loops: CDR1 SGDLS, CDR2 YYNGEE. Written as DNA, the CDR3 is TGTGCCAGCAGCGGACTAGAACAAGAGCAGTACTTC. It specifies CASSGLEQEQYF.

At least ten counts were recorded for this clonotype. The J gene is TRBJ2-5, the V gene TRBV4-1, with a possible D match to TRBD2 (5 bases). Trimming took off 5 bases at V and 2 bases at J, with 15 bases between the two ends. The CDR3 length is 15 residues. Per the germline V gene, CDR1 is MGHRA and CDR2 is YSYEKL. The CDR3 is CASSYYEGTQETQYF. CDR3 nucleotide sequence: TGCGCCAGCAGCTATTACGAGGGAACGCAAGAGACCCAGTACTTC.

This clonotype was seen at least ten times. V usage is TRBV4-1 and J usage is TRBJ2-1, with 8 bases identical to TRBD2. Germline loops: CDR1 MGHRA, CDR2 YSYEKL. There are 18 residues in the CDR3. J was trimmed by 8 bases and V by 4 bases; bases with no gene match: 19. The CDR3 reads CASSLRGGGSYHLDEQFF. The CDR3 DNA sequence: TGCGCCAGCAGCCTCCGGGGGGGCGGGAGCTACCACTTGGATGAGCAGTTCTTC.

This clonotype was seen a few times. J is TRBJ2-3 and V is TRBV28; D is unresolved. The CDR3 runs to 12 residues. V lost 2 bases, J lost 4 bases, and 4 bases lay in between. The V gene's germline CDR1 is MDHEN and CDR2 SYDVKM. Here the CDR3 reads CASSLISDTQYF. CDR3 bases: TGTGCCAGCAGTTTAATATCAGATACGCAGTATTTT.

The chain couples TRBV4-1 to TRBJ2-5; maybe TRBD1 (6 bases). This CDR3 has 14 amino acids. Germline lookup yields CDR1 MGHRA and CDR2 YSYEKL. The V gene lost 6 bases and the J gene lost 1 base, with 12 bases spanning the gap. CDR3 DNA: TGCGCCAGCAGGCTCCGGGACACCCAAGAGACCCAGTACTTC. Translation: CASRLRDTQETQYF.